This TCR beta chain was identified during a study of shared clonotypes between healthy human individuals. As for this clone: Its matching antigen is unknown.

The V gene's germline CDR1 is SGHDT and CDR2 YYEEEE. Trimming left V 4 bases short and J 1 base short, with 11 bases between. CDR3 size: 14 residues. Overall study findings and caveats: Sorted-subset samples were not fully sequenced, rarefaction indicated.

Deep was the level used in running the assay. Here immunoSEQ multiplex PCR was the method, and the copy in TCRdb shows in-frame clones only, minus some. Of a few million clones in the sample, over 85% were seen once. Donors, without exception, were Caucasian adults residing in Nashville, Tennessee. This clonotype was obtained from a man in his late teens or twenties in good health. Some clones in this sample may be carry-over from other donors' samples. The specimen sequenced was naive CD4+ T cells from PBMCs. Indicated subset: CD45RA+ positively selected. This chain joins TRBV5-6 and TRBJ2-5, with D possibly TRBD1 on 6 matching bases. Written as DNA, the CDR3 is TGTGCCAGCAGCAGAAAGGACAGCCAAGAGACCCAGTACTTC. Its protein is CASSRKDSQETQYF.